A selection of T cell receptor beta chains follows, all from one sample in a study of human T cells and chemical hapten exposure. TCRdb passed the RACE reads through MiXCR, listing each CDR3 protein once. The sample consists of approximately 370,000 distinct CDR3 sequences, approximately 5.8% of them appearing once. The material sequenced was whole blood, taken in connection with sensitization to the hapten diphenylcyclopropenone (DPC). Source of these receptors: a woman younger than 30 with alopecia areata. Some clones in this sample may be carry-over from other donors' samples. Both conserved end residues are part of each CDR3. A D gene is named only where the DNA matches it firmly. Not all rows give a size; the values are once, few, many and, for expanded clones, a class.

D gene: -
clone size: many
J gene: TRBJ1-2
V gene: TRBV28
CDR3 protein: CASIGAEGLPSAFNYGYTF
CDR3 DNA: TGTGCCTCAATTGGAGCGGAGGGACTCCCCTCTGCCTTTAACTATGGCTACACCTTC

D gene: -
clone size: many
J gene: TRBJ1-2
V gene: TRBV3-1
CDR3 protein: CASSQDPATGRYGYTF
CDR3 DNA: TGTGCCAGCAGCCAAGATCCCGCGACAGGCCGCTATGGCTACACCTTC

D gene: TRBD1
clone size: -
J gene: TRBJ1-1
V gene: TRBV12-3/TRBV12-4
CDR3 protein: CASRGTGWEAFF
CDR3 DNA: TGTGCCAGCAGGGGGACAGGCTGGGAAGCTTTCTTT

D gene: -
clone size: -
J gene: TRBJ1-5
V gene: TRBV20-1
CDR3 protein: CSARPQESQPQHF
CDR3 DNA: TGCAGTGCTAGACCGCAGGAAAGTCAGCCCCAGCATTTT

D gene: -
clone size: many
J gene: TRBJ1-1
V gene: TRBV12-3/TRBV12-4
CDR3 protein: CASRLRANTEAFF
CDR3 DNA: TGTGCCAGCAGACTCAGGGCCAACACTGAAGCTTTCTTT

D gene: -
clone size: few
J gene: TRBJ2-7
V gene: TRBV12-5
CDR3 protein: CASGLGGRESYEQYF
CDR3 DNA: TGTGCTAGTGGTTTGGGGGGAAGGGAATCCTACGAGCAGTACTTC

D gene: -
clone size: many
J gene: TRBJ2-7
V gene: TRBV11-2
CDR3 protein: CASSYPGAGEQYF
CDR3 DNA: TGTGCCAGCAGCTACCCAGGGGCAGGAGAGCAGTACTTC

D gene: -
clone size: -
J gene: TRBJ2-1
V gene: TRBV2
CDR3 protein: CASSGDPSDEQFF
CDR3 DNA: TGTGCCAGCAGTGGTGACCCCTCGGATGAGCAGTTCTTC

D gene: TRBD2
clone size: few
J gene: TRBJ2-7
V gene: TRBV5-4
CDR3 protein: CATGDGGGYEQYF
CDR3 DNA: TGTGCCACCGGTGATGGCGGGGGCTACGAGCAGTACTTC

D gene: -
clone size: -
J gene: TRBJ1-6
V gene: TRBV7-6
CDR3 protein: CASSFNYNSPLHF
CDR3 DNA: TGTGCCAGCAGCTTTAACTATAATTCACCCCTCCACTTT

D gene: -
clone size: many
J gene: TRBJ2-3
V gene: TRBV25-1
CDR3 protein: CASSELVLDTQYF
CDR3 DNA: TGTGCCAGCAGTGAACTAGTCCTGGATACGCAGTATTTT

D gene: -
clone size: many
J gene: TRBJ2-6
V gene: TRBV4-3
CDR3 protein: CASSQEGTAGANVLTF
CDR3 DNA: TGCGCCAGCAGCCAAGAAGGCACTGCTGGGGCCAACGTCCTGACTTTC

D gene: -
clone size: few
J gene: TRBJ2-2
V gene: TRBV4-1
CDR3 protein: CASSQGFLVNTGELFF
CDR3 DNA: TGCGCCAGCAGCCAAGGTTTCCTAGTGAACACCGGGGAGCTGTTTTTT

D gene: -
clone size: -
J gene: TRBJ1-1
V gene: TRBV5-1
CDR3 protein: CASSLVVDRNTEAFF
CDR3 DNA: TGCGCCAGCAGCTTGGTGGTTGACAGGAACACTGAAGCTTTCTTT

D gene: TRBD2
clone size: -
J gene: TRBJ2-1
V gene: TRBV5-5
CDR3 protein: CASSFFSGGTYNEQFF
CDR3 DNA: TGTGCCAGCAGTTTCTTTAGCGGGGGAACCTACAATGAGCAGTTCTTC

D gene: -
clone size: few
J gene: TRBJ2-3
V gene: TRBV5-5
CDR3 protein: CASSLGLFPDTQYF
CDR3 DNA: TGTGCCAGCAGCCTTGGGCTCTTCCCAGATACGCAGTATTTT

D gene: -
clone size: many
J gene: TRBJ2-5
V gene: TRBV7-2
CDR3 protein: CASSLVRETQYF
CDR3 DNA: TGTGCCAGCAGTCTAGTTCGGGAGACCCAGTACTTC

D gene: -
clone size: -
J gene: TRBJ2-7
V gene: TRBV20-1
CDR3 protein: CSARIQGGEQYF
CDR3 DNA: TGCAGTGCCCGTATACAGGGAGGCGAGCAGTACTTC

D gene: TRBD1
clone size: many
J gene: TRBJ1-3
V gene: TRBV12-3/TRBV12-4
CDR3 protein: CASSLQGALTGNTIYF
CDR3 DNA: TGTGCCAGCAGCCTCCAGGGGGCTTTGACTGGAAACACCATATATTTT

D gene: -
clone size: few
J gene: TRBJ1-3
V gene: TRBV14
CDR3 protein: CASSPSPGNTIYF
CDR3 DNA: TGTGCCAGCAGCCCCAGTCCCGGAAACACCATATATTTT

D gene: -
clone size: many
J gene: TRBJ2-3
V gene: TRBV5-1
CDR3 protein: CASSNSATVMNTDTQYF
CDR3 DNA: TGCGCCAGCAGCAACAGCGCTACAGTTATGAACACAGATACGCAGTATTTT

D gene: TRBD1
clone size: few
J gene: TRBJ1-6
V gene: TRBV7-2
CDR3 protein: CASRPGQGIYNSPLHF
CDR3 DNA: TGTGCCAGCAGGCCGGGACAGGGAATCTATAATTCACCCCTCCACTTT

D gene: TRBD2
clone size: few
J gene: TRBJ2-5
V gene: TRBV7-9
CDR3 protein: CAGRGGEETQYF
CDR3 DNA: TGTGCCGGACGGGGGGGCGAAGAGACCCAGTACTTC

D gene: -
clone size: -
J gene: TRBJ1-3
V gene: TRBV7-8
CDR3 protein: CASSLWGAENTIYF
CDR3 DNA: TGTGCCAGCAGCTTATGGGGGGCGGAAAACACCATATATTTT

D gene: TRBD1
clone size: -
J gene: TRBJ1-2
V gene: TRBV7-9
CDR3 protein: CASSSEGAWGYTF
CDR3 DNA: TGTGCCAGCAGCTCCGAGGGGGCGTGGGGCTACACCTTC

D gene: -
clone size: many
J gene: TRBJ1-2
V gene: TRBV7-9
CDR3 protein: CASSSRGGVYGYTF
CDR3 DNA: TGTGCCAGCAGCTCACGGGGGGGCGTATATGGCTACACCTTC

D gene: TRBD2
clone size: -
J gene: TRBJ2-1
V gene: TRBV11-2
CDR3 protein: CASSFLAGRNNEQFF
CDR3 DNA: TGTGCCAGCAGCTTCCTAGCGGGGAGAAACAATGAGCAGTTCTTC

D gene: TRBD1
clone size: many
J gene: TRBJ1-1
V gene: TRBV7-9
CDR3 protein: CASSSWTGEAFF
CDR3 DNA: TGTGCCAGCAGCTCCTGGACAGGGGAGGCTTTCTTT

D gene: TRBD2
clone size: many
J gene: TRBJ2-1
V gene: TRBV6-2/TRBV6-3
CDR3 protein: CASSYSPPSGVYNEQFF
CDR3 DNA: TGTGCCAGCAGTTACTCCCCACCCAGCGGGGTCTACAATGAGCAGTTCTTC

D gene: -
clone size: many
J gene: TRBJ2-7
V gene: TRBV7-9
CDR3 protein: CASSLETGPYEQYF
CDR3 DNA: TGTGCCAGCAGCTTAGAAACAGGGCCCTACGAGCAGTACTTC

D gene: TRBD2
clone size: -
J gene: TRBJ2-5
V gene: TRBV7-2
CDR3 protein: CASSLGLPLAGAGETQYF
CDR3 DNA: TGTGCCAGCAGCTTAGGTCTCCCCCTAGCGGGGGCCGGGGAGACCCAGTACTTC

D gene: -
clone size: few
J gene: TRBJ2-6
V gene: TRBV6-5
CDR3 protein: CASKGWIAGDGANVLTF
CDR3 DNA: TGTGCCAGCAAAGGGTGGATAGCAGGGGATGGGGCCAACGTCCTGACTTTC

D gene: TRBD1
clone size: -
J gene: TRBJ1-5
V gene: TRBV18
CDR3 protein: CASSPGQGASGNQPQHF
CDR3 DNA: TGTGCCAGCTCACCGGGACAGGGGGCATCGGGCAATCAGCCCCAGCATTTT

D gene: -
clone size: many
J gene: TRBJ1-3
V gene: TRBV28
CDR3 protein: CASSEGHSGNTIYF
CDR3 DNA: TGTGCCAGCAGTGAGGGACACTCTGGAAACACCATATATTTT

D gene: -
clone size: many
J gene: TRBJ2-1
V gene: TRBV11-1
CDR3 protein: CASSFTGSSYNEQFF
CDR3 DNA: TGTGCCAGCAGCTTTACAGGAAGCTCCTACAATGAGCAGTTCTTC

D gene: TRBD1
clone size: -
J gene: TRBJ2-5
V gene: TRBV6-5
CDR3 protein: CASSRQGWGTQYF
CDR3 DNA: TGTGCCAGCAGTCGACAGGGTTGGGGGACCCAGTACTTC

D gene: -
clone size: -
J gene: TRBJ1-6
V gene: TRBV9
CDR3 protein: CASSNSPYSSPLHF
CDR3 DNA: TGTGCCAGCAGCAACTCGCCGTATTCTTCACCCCTCCACTTT

D gene: -
clone size: -
J gene: TRBJ1-1
V gene: TRBV7-2
CDR3 protein: CASSSRTGLNTEAFF
CDR3 DNA: TGTGCCAGCAGCTCCCGGACGGGTCTGAACACTGAAGCTTTCTTT

D gene: -
clone size: many
J gene: TRBJ2-1
V gene: TRBV14
CDR3 protein: CASSRGTSYNEQFF
CDR3 DNA: TGTGCCAGCAGCCGGGGGACTTCTTACAATGAGCAGTTCTTC

D gene: TRBD2
clone size: few
J gene: TRBJ2-3
V gene: TRBV7-9
CDR3 protein: CASSFGPSGGASDTQYF
CDR3 DNA: TGTGCCAGCAGCTTTGGCCCGAGCGGGGGGGCCAGTGATACGCAGTATTTT

D gene: TRBD1
clone size: many
J gene: TRBJ1-6
V gene: TRBV20-1
CDR3 protein: CSARGGDSYYNSPLHF
CDR3 DNA: TGCAGTGCTAGAGGTGGGGACAGCTACTATAATTCACCCCTCCACTTT

D gene: -
clone size: -
J gene: TRBJ1-1
V gene: TRBV6-1
CDR3 protein: CASSEVGGPEAFF
CDR3 DNA: TGTGCCAGCAGTGAAGTAGGGGGACCTGAAGCTTTCTTT

D gene: TRBD2
clone size: few
J gene: TRBJ2-5
V gene: TRBV9
CDR3 protein: CASSVGSSGGVQETQYF
CDR3 DNA: TGTGCCAGCAGCGTAGGAAGTAGCGGGGGGGTACAAGAGACCCAGTACTTC

D gene: TRBD2
clone size: -
J gene: TRBJ2-3
V gene: TRBV6-2/TRBV6-3
CDR3 protein: CASSYILRLADTSTDTQYF
CDR3 DNA: TGTGCCAGCAGTTACATTCTCAGACTAGCGGATACTAGCACAGATACGCAGTATTTT

D gene: -
clone size: many
J gene: TRBJ1-5
V gene: TRBV6-2/TRBV6-3
CDR3 protein: CASRRQANQPQHF
CDR3 DNA: TGTGCCAGCAGACGACAGGCGAATCAGCCCCAGCATTTT

D gene: TRBD2
clone size: few
J gene: TRBJ2-5
V gene: TRBV5-1
CDR3 protein: CASSPGPLAGGSQETQYF
CDR3 DNA: TGCGCCAGCAGCCCTGGCCCCCTAGCGGGGGGCTCCCAAGAGACCCAGTACTTC

D gene: -
clone size: few
J gene: TRBJ2-7
V gene: TRBV6-2/TRBV6-3
CDR3 protein: CASSRRTPYEQYF
CDR3 DNA: TGTGCCAGCAGTCGCCGGACGCCTTACGAGCAGTACTTC